Listed below are T cell receptor beta chains from one sample, sequenced in a study of radiotherapy plus CTLA-4 blockade in lung cancer. Measured with immunoSEQ multiplex PCR; TCRdb has only the in-frame clones, and not every one. The repertoire holds tens of thousands of clones, with about 76% as singletons. Sample: peripheral blood, taken from a patient treated with radiotherapy plus ipilimumab. The receptor set was obtained from a human donor with non-small cell lung cancer whose response to radiotherapy plus ipilimumab could not be evaluated. Both conserved end residues are part of each CDR3.

J gene: TRBJ2-2; V gene: TRBV9; CDR3 protein: CASSVGRLAINTGELFF
J gene: TRBJ2-7; V gene: TRBV6-6; CDR3 protein: CASKGLADYEQYF
J gene: TRBJ2-1; V gene: TRBV6-5; CDR3 protein: CASSYGTGINEQFF
J gene: TRBJ1-2; V gene: TRBV6-5; CDR3 protein: CASSSPWTRQNYGYTF
J gene: TRBJ2-3; V gene: TRBV4-3; CDR3 protein: CASSPLPSDTQYF
J gene: TRBJ2-3; V gene: TRBV4-1; CDR3 protein: CASSQVGVRDTQYF
J gene: TRBJ2-1; V gene: TRBV6-6; CDR3 protein: CASSSPDFLEQFF
J gene: TRBJ2-7; V gene: TRBV28; CDR3 protein: CASRSPGQGLSYEQYF
J gene: TRBJ1-2; V gene: TRBV5-1; CDR3 protein: CASSFAGSRGYTF
J gene: TRBJ1-6; V gene: TRBV7-2; CDR3 protein: CASRKGQLNSPLHF
J gene: TRBJ2-7; V gene: TRBV28; CDR3 protein: CASSSRDRGTYEQYF
J gene: TRBJ2-3; V gene: TRBV11-1; CDR3 protein: CASSLATSGNSITDTQYF
J gene: TRBJ2-2; V gene: TRBV18; CDR3 protein: CASSPGTRGTGELFF
J gene: TRBJ2-1; V gene: TRBV5-8; CDR3 protein: CASLYRDIRYNEQFF
J gene: TRBJ2-5; V gene: TRBV6-6; CDR3 protein: CASGGAQETQYF
J gene: TRBJ2-1; V gene: TRBV5-4; CDR3 protein: CASSLPATTGTEQFF
J gene: TRBJ2-1; V gene: TRBV5-1; CDR3 protein: CASSLAGGADYEQFF
J gene: TRBJ2-7; V gene: TRBV28; CDR3 protein: CASSPTSDREQYF
J gene: TRBJ2-7; V gene: TRBV10-2; CDR3 protein: CATNRGSEQYF
J gene: TRBJ2-3; V gene: TRBV7-2; CDR3 protein: CASSPQVGSTSTDTQYF
J gene: TRBJ2-3; V gene: TRBV9; CDR3 protein: CASSVAQGRGLSTDTQYF
J gene: TRBJ2-7; V gene: TRBV5-1; CDR3 protein: CASRWTGRYEQYF
J gene: TRBJ2-7; V gene: TRBV5-1; CDR3 protein: CASSLQGQMGGEQYF
J gene: TRBJ2-3; V gene: TRBV2; CDR3 protein: CASSSGGWRGDTQYF
J gene: TRBJ1-3; V gene: TRBV7-2; CDR3 protein: CASSLASRNTIYF
J gene: TRBJ1-2; V gene: TRBV28; CDR3 protein: CASSYNKNYGYTF
J gene: TRBJ2-7; V gene: TRBV30; CDR3 protein: CAWTLVKWSHEQYF
J gene: TRBJ2-3; V gene: TRBV9; CDR3 protein: CASSAVIGAGAGDTQYF
J gene: TRBJ1-1; V gene: TRBV28; CDR3 protein: CASSLRGTEAFF
J gene: TRBJ1-1; V gene: TRBV5-1; CDR3 protein: CASREPSTEAFF
J gene: TRBJ2-7; V gene: TRBV11-1; CDR3 protein: CASSLAWGGYEQYF
J gene: TRBJ2-7; V gene: TRBV5-1; CDR3 protein: CASSLGLSSGAYEQYF
J gene: TRBJ2-1; V gene: TRBV15; CDR3 protein: CATSSGQTYNEQFF
J gene: TRBJ2-3; V gene: TRBV15; CDR3 protein: CATSTRQTSHTQYF
J gene: TRBJ1-4; V gene: TRBV6-5; CDR3 protein: CASSYSGGDEKLFF
J gene: TRBJ1-2; V gene: TRBV28; CDR3 protein: CASSARGQGHGYTF
J gene: TRBJ1-5; V gene: TRBV5-6; CDR3 protein: CASSLWATSGNQPQHF
J gene: TRBJ1-5; V gene: TRBV19; CDR3 protein: CASSIGGGAGAFNQPQHF
J gene: TRBJ1-6; V gene: TRBV5-5; CDR3 protein: CASSISGPGSPLHF
J gene: TRBJ1-2; V gene: TRBV7-2; CDR3 protein: CASSLGGGYGYTF
J gene: TRBJ1-5; V gene: TRBV29-1; CDR3 protein: CSVGEGDQPQHF